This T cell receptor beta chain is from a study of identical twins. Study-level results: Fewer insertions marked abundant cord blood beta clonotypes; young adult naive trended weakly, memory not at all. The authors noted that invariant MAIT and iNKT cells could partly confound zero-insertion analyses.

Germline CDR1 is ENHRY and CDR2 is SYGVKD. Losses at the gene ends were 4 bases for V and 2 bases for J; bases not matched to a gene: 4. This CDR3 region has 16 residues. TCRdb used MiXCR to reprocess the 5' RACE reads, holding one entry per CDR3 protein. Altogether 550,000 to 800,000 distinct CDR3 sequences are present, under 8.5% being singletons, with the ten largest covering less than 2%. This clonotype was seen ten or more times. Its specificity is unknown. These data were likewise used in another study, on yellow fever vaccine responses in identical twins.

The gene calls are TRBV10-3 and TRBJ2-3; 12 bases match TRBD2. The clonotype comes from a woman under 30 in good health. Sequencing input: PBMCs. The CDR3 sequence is CAISATSGGTTDTQYF. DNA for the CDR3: TGTGCCATCAGTGCTACTAGCGGGGGGACCACAGATACGCAGTATTTT.